Listed below are T cell receptor beta chains from one sample, sequenced in a study of blood T cell repertoires in COVID-19. Libraries were prepared by immunoSEQ multiplex PCR; TCRdb keeps only in-frame clonotypes and omits some of them. The sample includes about 69,000 clones, almost 90% of them seen just once. Material for sequencing was peripheral blood. Receptors originate from a man aged 45-60 years with acute or convalescent COVID-19. CDR3s include the opening cysteine and the closing phenylalanine or tryptophan. The D gene is left open where the match is weak. Some rows mark clone size as missing; the rest say once, few, many or name a class of expanded clone.

v_gene	j_gene	abundance	d_gene	CDR3aa	CDR3nt
TRBV19	TRBJ2-2	-	-	CASSIRPEAGELFF	TGTGCCAGTAGTATAAGGCCCGAGGCCGGGGAGCTGTTTTTT
TRBV12-3/TRBV12-4	TRBJ2-1	-	-	CASSLAGLNEQFF	TGTGCCAGCAGTTTAGCGGGACTCAATGAGCAGTTCTTC
TRBV11-3	TRBJ2-5	-	TRBD2	CASSRGAGEETQYF	TGTGCCAGCAGCCGGGGAGCGGGAGAAGAGACCCAGTACTTC
TRBV5-1	TRBJ2-1	-	-	CASSLDRITPSYNEQFF	TGCGCCAGCAGCTTGGACCGAATTACTCCCTCCTACAATGAGCAGTTCTTC
TRBV6-1	TRBJ2-1	few	TRBD2	CASSGSGREVYNEQFF	TGTGCCAGCAGTGGTTCGGGGCGGGAGGTCTACAATGAGCAGTTCTTC
TRBV29-1	TRBJ2-7	-	TRBD1	CSVERQGGREQYF	TGCAGCGTTGAGAGACAGGGGGGGAGGGAGCAGTACTTC
TRBV3-1/TRBV3-2	TRBJ1-5	-	-	CASSQGQDSNQPQHF	TGTGCCAGCAGTCAGGGACAAGATAGCAATCAGCCCCAGCATTTT
TRBV7-9	TRBJ2-5	-	-	CASRSSGAYQETQYF	TGTGCCAGCAGAAGTAGCGGAGCCTACCAAGAGACCCAGTACTTC
TRBV28	TRBJ1-2	-	-	CASSPMVRDIPYGYTF	TGTGCCAGCAGCCCCATGGTCCGGGACATTCCTTATGGCTACACCTTC
TRBV9	TRBJ2-3	-	TRBD2	CASSGGLAVVDTQYF	TGTGCCAGCAGCGGAGGACTAGCGGTAGTAGATACGCAGTATTTT
TRBV3-1/TRBV3-2	TRBJ2-1	-	TRBD2	CASIQSSGRAVQFF	TGTGCCAGCATCCAGAGTAGCGGGAGGGCCGTCCAGTTCTTC
TRBV5-1	TRBJ1-2	-	-	CASSLETGSVSGYTF	TGCGCCAGCAGCTTGGAGACGGGGTCGGTCTCTGGCTACACCTTC
TRBV27	TRBJ2-7	-	TRBD2	CASSFISGLAGDSYEQYF	TGTGCCAGCAGTTTCATATCCGGACTAGCGGGAGACAGCTACGAGCAGTACTTC
TRBV5-6	TRBJ1-1	medium-sized	-	CASSLGANTEAFF	TGTGCCAGCAGCCTAGGGGCCAACACTGAAGCTTTCTTT
TRBV19	TRBJ1-5	-	-	CASSIAQDQPQHF	TGTGCCAGTAGTATAGCGCAGGATCAGCCCCAGCATTTT
TRBV19	TRBJ2-7	-	TRBD2	CASSIEREVAYEQYF	TGTGCCAGTAGTATAGAACGGGAGGTTGCCTACGAGCAGTACTTC
TRBV30	TRBJ2-6	-	TRBD1	CAWSRDRGRGGANVLTF	TGTGCCTGGAGTAGGGACAGGGGGCGCGGTGGGGCCAACGTCCTGACTTTC
TRBV10-2	TRBJ2-2	-	-	CASAMVGAFNTGELFF	TGCGCCAGTGCAATGGTGGGGGCGTTCAACACCGGGGAGCTGTTTTTT
TRBV30	TRBJ2-2	-	-	CAWSVGGGELFF	TGTGCCTGGAGTGTAGGAGGCGGGGAGCTGTTTTTT
TRBV11-3	TRBJ2-1	-	TRBD1	CASRAGTGVAEQFF	TGTGCCAGCCGCGCCGGGACAGGGGTAGCTGAGCAGTTCTTC
TRBV19	TRBJ1-5	-	-	CASPRQGTRYSNQPQHF	TGTGCCAGCCCAAGGCAGGGAACGCGATATAGCAATCAGCCCCAGCATTTT
TRBV9	TRBJ2-6	-	-	CASSLGGQGGANVLTF	TGTGCCAGCAGCCTGGGAGGCCAAGGGGGGGCCAACGTCCTGACTTTC
TRBV29-1	TRBJ2-1	-	TRBD2	CSAPPREGSYNEQFF	TGCAGCGCCCCCCCGCGGGAGGGATCCTACAATGAGCAGTTCTTC
TRBV11-3	TRBJ1-1	-	-	CASSLGTATEAFF	TGTGCCAGCAGCTTAGGGACAGCCACTGAAGCTTTCTTT
TRBV3-1/TRBV3-2	TRBJ1-2	-	-	CASSQARVEGYTF	TGTGCCAGCAGCCAAGCCAGGGTGGAAGGCTACACCTTC